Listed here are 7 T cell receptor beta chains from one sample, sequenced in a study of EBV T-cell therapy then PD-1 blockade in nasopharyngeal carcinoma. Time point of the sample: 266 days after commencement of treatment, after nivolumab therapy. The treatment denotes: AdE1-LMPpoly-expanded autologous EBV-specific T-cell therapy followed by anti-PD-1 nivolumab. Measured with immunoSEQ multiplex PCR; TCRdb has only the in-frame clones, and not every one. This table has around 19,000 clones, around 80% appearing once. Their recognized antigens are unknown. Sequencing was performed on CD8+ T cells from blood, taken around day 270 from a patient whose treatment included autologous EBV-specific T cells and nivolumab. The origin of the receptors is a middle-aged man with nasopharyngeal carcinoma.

CDR3 sequence reads: CASSLSRRGSDGYTF. CDR3 nucleotide sequence: TGTGCCAGCAGTTTATCTAGGCGGGGTAGCGACGGCTACACCTTC. V usage is TRBV27 and J usage is TRBJ1-2; D uncertain. V dropped 0 bases and J dropped 8 bases, with 16 bases sitting between them. Germline CDR1 reads MNHEY; CDR2 reads SMNVEV (reference sequence). There are 15 residues in the CDR3.

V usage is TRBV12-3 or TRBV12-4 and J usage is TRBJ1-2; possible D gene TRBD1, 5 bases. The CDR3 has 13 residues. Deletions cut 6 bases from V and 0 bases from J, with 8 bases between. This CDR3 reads CASSPTANYGYTF. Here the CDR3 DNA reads TGTGCCAGCAGCCCGACAGCTAACTATGGCTACACCTTC.

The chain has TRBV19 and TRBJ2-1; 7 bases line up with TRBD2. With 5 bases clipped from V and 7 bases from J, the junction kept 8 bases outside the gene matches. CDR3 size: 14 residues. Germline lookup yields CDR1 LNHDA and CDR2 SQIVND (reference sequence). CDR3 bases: TGTGCCAGTAGTGCTTGGACTAGGTGGAATGAGCAGTTCTTC. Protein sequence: CASSAWTRWNEQFF.

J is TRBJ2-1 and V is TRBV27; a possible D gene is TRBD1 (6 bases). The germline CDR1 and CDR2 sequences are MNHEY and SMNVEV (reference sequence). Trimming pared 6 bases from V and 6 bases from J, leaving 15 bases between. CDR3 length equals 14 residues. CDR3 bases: TGTGCCAGCAGCAAACCGGGACAACCCAATGAGCAGTTCTTC. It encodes CASSKPGQPNEQFF.

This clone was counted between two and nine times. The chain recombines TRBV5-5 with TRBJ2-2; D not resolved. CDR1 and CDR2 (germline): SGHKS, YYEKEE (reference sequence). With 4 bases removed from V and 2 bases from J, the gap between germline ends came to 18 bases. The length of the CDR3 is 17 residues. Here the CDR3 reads CASSPVFQESNTGELFF. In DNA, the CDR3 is TGTGCCAGCAGCCCCGTGTTTCAGGAGAGTAACACCGGGGAGCTGTTTTTT.

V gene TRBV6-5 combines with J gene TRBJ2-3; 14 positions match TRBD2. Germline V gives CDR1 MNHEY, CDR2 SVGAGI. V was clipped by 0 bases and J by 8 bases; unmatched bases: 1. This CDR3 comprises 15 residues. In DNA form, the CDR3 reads TGTGCCAGCAGTTACTCGACTAGCGGGGGGGCTACGCAGTATTTT. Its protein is CASSYSTSGGATQYF.

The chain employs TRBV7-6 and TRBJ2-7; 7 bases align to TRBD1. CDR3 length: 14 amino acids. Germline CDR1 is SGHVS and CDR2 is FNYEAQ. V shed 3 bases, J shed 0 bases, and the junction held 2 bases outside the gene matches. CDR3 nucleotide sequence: TGTGCCAGCAGCTTCCGACAGGGCTCCTACGAGCAGTACTTC. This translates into CASSFRQGSYEQYF.